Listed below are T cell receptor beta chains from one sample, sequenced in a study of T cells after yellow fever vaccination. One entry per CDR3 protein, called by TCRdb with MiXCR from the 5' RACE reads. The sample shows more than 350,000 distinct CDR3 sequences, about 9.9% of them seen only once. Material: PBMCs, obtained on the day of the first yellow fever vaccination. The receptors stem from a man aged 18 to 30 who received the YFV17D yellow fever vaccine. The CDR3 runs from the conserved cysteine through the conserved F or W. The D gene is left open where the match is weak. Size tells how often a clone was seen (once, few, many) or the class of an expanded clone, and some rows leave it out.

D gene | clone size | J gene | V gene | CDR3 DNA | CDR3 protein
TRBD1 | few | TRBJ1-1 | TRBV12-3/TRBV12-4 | TGTGCCAGCAGTCGGACAGGGGAGCTCACTGAAGCTTTCTTT | CASSRTGELTEAFF
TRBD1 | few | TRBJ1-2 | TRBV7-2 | TGTGCCAGCAGCATTCGACAGGGCCATAACTATGGCTACACCTTC | CASSIRQGHNYGYTF
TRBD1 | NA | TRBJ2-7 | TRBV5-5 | TGTGCCAGCAGCAAGCGGACAGGGGTCGAGCAGTACTTC | CASSKRTGVEQYF
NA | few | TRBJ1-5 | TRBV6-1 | TGTGCCAGCAGGGAAGGAAGGGCCGTATGGGGGAATCAGCCCCAGCATTTT | CASREGRAVWGNQPQHF
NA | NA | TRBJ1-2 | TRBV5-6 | TGTGCCAGCAGCTTCAGGTTATCCAACTATGGCTACACCTTC | CASSFRLSNYGYTF
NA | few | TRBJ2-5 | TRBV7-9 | TGTGCCAGCAGTCCTCTCCCAGGCAGCGGGGAGACCCAGTACTTC | CASSPLPGSGETQYF
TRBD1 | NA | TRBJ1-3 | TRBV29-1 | TGCAGCGTCGCCGGGACAGGGCGGGAGGCCATATATTTT | CSVAGTGREAIYF
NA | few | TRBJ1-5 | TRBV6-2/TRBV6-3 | TGTGCCAGCAGTACGCAGTCCGGGGGTAGGCAGCCCCAGCATTTT | CASSTQSGGRQPQHF
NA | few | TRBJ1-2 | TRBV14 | TGTGCCAGCAGCCAAGCCCGGTCCAGGGGAGACTATGGCTACACCTTC | CASSQARSRGDYGYTF
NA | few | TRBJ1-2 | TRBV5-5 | TGTGCCAGCAGCTTGGTTTCAGGGTTGGAGTATGGCTACACCTTC | CASSLVSGLEYGYTF
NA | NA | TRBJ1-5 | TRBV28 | TGTGCCAGCGGATTGGGTGCAGGGACAACGGGTCAGCCCCAGCATTTT | CASGLGAGTTGQPQHF
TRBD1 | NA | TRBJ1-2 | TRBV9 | TGTGCCAGCAGCGCCGGGACAGGGGATTGGGCTCTATATGGCTACACCTTC | CASSAGTGDWALYGYTF
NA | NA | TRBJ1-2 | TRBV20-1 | TGCAGTGCTTTGGACCGTACTAACTATGGCTACACCTTC | CSALDRTNYGYTF
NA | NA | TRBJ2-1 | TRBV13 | TGTGCCAGCAGCCGACTATTACAGGGCCGAACAGGACATGAGCAGTTCTTC | CASSRLLQGRTGHEQFF
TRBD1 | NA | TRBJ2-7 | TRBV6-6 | TGTGCCAGCGGCCAAGGACAGGGGCAAGAGCAGTACTTC | CASGQGQGQEQYF
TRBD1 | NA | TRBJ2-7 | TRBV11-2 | TGTGCCAGCAGCTTACGACAGGGATGGAGCTCCTACGAGCAGTACTTC | CASSLRQGWSSYEQYF
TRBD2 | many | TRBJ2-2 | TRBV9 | TGTGCCAGCAGCGGAACTAGCGGGGGAAACACCGGGGAGCTGTTTTTT | CASSGTSGGNTGELFF
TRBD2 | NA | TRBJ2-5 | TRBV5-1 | TGCGCCAGCAGCTTGTCTAGCGGTAACCAAGAGACCCAGTACTTC | CASSLSSGNQETQYF
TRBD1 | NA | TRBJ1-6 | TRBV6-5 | TGTGCCAGCAGTTACTCAGTGACAGGGCAGAGAACACCCCTCCACTTT | CASSYSVTGQRTPLHF
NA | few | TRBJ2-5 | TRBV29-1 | TGCAGCGTTGAAGTTGCGGGTCATGGAGAGACCCAGTACTTC | CSVEVAGHGETQYF
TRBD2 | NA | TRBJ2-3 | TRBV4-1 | TGCGCCAGCAGCCAAGTCGGACGGGGGGGAAGCACAGATACGCAGTATTTT | CASSQVGRGGSTDTQYF
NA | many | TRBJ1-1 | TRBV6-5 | TGTGCCAGCAGTTACTCGTTGGAGATGAACACTGAAGCTTTCTTT | CASSYSLEMNTEAFF
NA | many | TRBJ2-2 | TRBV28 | TGTGCCGTCCGGCCACGCCCGGAGACCGGGGAGCTGTTTTTT | CAVRPRPETGELFF
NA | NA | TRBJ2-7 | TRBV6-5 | TGTGCCAGCAGTTACTCGAGGGACACCCTCTACGAGCAGTACTTC | CASSYSRDTLYEQYF
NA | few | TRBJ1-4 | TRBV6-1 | TGTGCCACGGGCTTGGGGGCGTATGACAATGAAAAACTGTTTTTT | CATGLGAYDNEKLFF
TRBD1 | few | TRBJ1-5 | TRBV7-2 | TGTGCCAGCAGCTTAGACAGGGGACCCTATCCCCAGCATTTT | CASSLDRGPYPQHF
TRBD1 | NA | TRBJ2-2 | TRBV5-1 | TGCGCCAGCAGCTTTACAGGGGGTCGAGCCGGGGAGCTGTTTTTT | CASSFTGGRAGELFF
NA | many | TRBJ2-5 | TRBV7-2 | TGTGCCAGCAGCTTTAACGGGTACCAAGAGACCCAGTACTTC | CASSFNGYQETQYF
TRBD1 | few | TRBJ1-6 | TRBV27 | TGTGCCAGCAGCAACCTAGGGACAGGAAATAATTCACCCCTCCACTTT | CASSNLGTGNNSPLHF
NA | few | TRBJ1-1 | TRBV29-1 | TGCAGCGTTGAAGGCGGAGAGGCCGGGCCTGAAGCTTTCTTT | CSVEGGEAGPEAFF
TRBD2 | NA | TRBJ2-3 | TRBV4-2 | TGTGCCAGCAGCGACATTAGCGGGGGAGATACGCAGTATTTT | CASSDISGGDTQYF
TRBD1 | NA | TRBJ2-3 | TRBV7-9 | TGTGCCAGCAGCGAGACAGGGGCCACAGATACGCAGTATTTT | CASSETGATDTQYF
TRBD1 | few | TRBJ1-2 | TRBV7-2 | TGTGCCAGCAGCCACCAGACAGGGAGTAACTATGGCTACACCTTC | CASSHQTGSNYGYTF
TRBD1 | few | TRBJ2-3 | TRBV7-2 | TGTGCCAGCAGCTCGAACAGGGGGAATACGCAGTATTTT | CASSSNRGNTQYF
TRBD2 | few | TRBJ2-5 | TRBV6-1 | TGTGCCAGCAGTCCCACGAGGCAGGGAGGGGAGACCCAGTACTTC | CASSPTRQGGETQYF
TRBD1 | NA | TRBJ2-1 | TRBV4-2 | TGTGCCAGCAGCCAAGAACAGGGGGCGGTGGATGAGCAGTTCTTC | CASSQEQGAVDEQFF
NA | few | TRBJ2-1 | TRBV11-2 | TGTGCCAGCCGATGGAGGGCAAGAGATGAGCAGTTCTTC | CASRWRARDEQFF
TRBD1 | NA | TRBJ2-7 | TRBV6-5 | TGTGCCAGCAGACTCGGACAGGGAGGATACGAGCAGTACTTC | CASRLGQGGYEQYF
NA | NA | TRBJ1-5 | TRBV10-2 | TGCGCCAGCAGTGTATGGGGGGGTGGGAATCAGCCCCAGCATTTT | CASSVWGGGNQPQHF
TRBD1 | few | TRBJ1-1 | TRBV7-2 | TGTGCCAGCAGCTTAGGGGACAGGCGGAACACTGAAGCTTTCTTT | CASSLGDRRNTEAFF
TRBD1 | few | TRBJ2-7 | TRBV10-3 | TGTGCCATCAGCGCAAGACAGGGGGCCTACGAGCAGTACTTC | CAISARQGAYEQYF
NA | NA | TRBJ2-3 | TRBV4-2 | TGTGCCAGCAGCCAAGGGCAGACTCCGTGGGGACTAGATACGCAGTATTTT | CASSQGQTPWGLDTQYF
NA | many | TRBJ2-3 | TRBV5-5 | TGTGCCAGCAGCTCCCGAACGGCGGGGGATACGCAGTATTTT | CASSSRTAGDTQYF
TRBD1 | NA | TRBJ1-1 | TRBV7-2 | TGTGCCAGCAGCCCCAGGGGGTCTCCTTACACTGAAGCTTTCTTT | CASSPRGSPYTEAFF
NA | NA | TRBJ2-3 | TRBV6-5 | TGTGCCAGCAGTTACTCGGGTACTAGCACAGATACGCAGTATTTT | CASSYSGTSTDTQYF